The present T cell receptor (beta chain) was sequenced within a study of tumor-infiltrating lymphocytes in primary liver carcinoma. Study-wide background: Surgical resection served as treatment for the primary liver carcinoma of these patients. Every sample contained roughly 3.5 to 8 million productive TCRbeta reads, and these numbers were similar from one tissue type to another.

This CDR3 has 12 amino acids. Germline CDR1 reads SQVTM; CDR2 reads ANQGSEA. The junction had 6 bases not matched to a gene; V was cut back by 7 bases and J by 4 bases. Overall study findings and caveats: It was in tumors, not blood, that the top-250-clone fraction was significantly higher (p = 0.039).

Unsorted whole blood served as the source of blood RNA, and germline DNA was extracted as well. As concerns this clonotype: Its target is not known. This may arise from a read error, as a much more abundant clone is one base away.

With a constant-region primer, TCR beta cDNA was made from approximately 520 ng of total RNA. Researchers made the TCR beta libraries by running three nested multiplex PCR rounds with slightly modified ARM-PCR. The opening two PCR rounds, 10 cycles each, paired TRBV1-TRBV30 forward primers with a C-beta reverse primer. TCRdb reprocessed the multiplex PCR reads via MiXCR and lists one record per CDR3 protein. The data show 310,000 or so distinct CDR3 sequences, almost 60% seen once. Sequencing was carried out using peripheral blood. The sequence came from a woman under 40 with primary liver carcinoma and hepatitis B virus infection. The J gene is TRBJ2-5, the V gene TRBV29-1; 7 bases map to TRBD2. CDR3 region: CSGLWGGETQYF. As DNA, the CDR3 is TGCAGCGGTTTGTGGGGGGGAGAGACCCAGTACTTC.